The source of this T cell receptor beta chain is a study of blood T cell repertoires in COVID-19 (dated by TCRdb to the early 2020s). As for the study more broadly: Samples covering the acute and convalescent phases of COVID-19 were provided by collaborators in the United States, Italy and Spain. Where available, HLA class I and class II types were taken from metadata supplied by the sample provider and were not determined by assay-based typing. Subjects who had been exposed to COVID-19, were actively infected with it, or had recovered from it provided the deeply sampled blood TCRbeta repertoires that made up the dataset. The repertoires were made available in a free public database intended to serve as a resource for research on the immune response to SARS-CoV-2. Nearly every sample came with metadata listing a de-identified subject ID, COVID-19 status, age in years and sex. Samples were obtained from the ongoing ImmuneRACE study (first 160 participants) and from 1,254 subjects provided by 6 global collaborators. The prospective study material was composed of cDNA or gDNA derived from T cells, B-cell-depleted T cells, or PBMCs. Overall study results and their limits: How much clinical and demographic metadata was included differed by source and by participant, and the metadata was provided uncurated.

To note about this clone: Its antigen has not been determined. No much larger clone exists at a distance of one base, and base qualities are not known.

The collaborating institutions used their own protocols to collect whole blood in K2EDTA tubes. For TCRbeta analysis, collaborators shipped samples as frozen whole blood, isolated PBMCs, or DNA extracted from either of those sample types. Taken from the germline V gene, the CDR1 and CDR2 loops are KGHDR and SFDVKD. At the junction V is shortened by 4 bases and J by 2 bases; bases outside the gene matches: 5. The CDR3 numbers 15 residues from cysteine through phenylalanine. Only CDR3 DNA remains: 45 bases, in frame from the first base. TCRbeta CDR3 regions were amplified from genomic DNA by means of the immunoSEQ Assay, a bias-controlled multiplex PCR. The published analysis was carried out like this. The number of nucleated cells in each sample was estimated by amplification of reference gene primers within the assay. To quantify the absolute abundance of each unique TCRbeta CDR3 rearrangement, sequence reads were collapsed and filtered. For each sample, productive Simpson clonality was calculated as the square root of Simpson's diversity index over productive rearrangements. TCRdb holds this immuneACCESS table with in-frame rearrangements only. Some clones are missing; in checked studies, unresolved V genes explain under half, and the rest has no known cause. V and J calls and clone size come straight from that table; D and trimming were deduced from the DNA. The sample table lists approximately 210,000 clones, around 88% of them with a count of one. Roughly 8.8% of the sample is taken by the ten largest.

The clonotype was recovered from a woman between 50 and 59 years old with acute or convalescent COVID-19. Sequences were obtained from peripheral blood. The chain is made from TRBV24-1 and TRBJ2-3; 7 of the junction bases match TRBD1. The CDR3 reads as follows: CATSESTGPTDTQYF. The DNA sequence is as follows: TGTGCCACCAGTGAGTCGACAGGGCCCACAGATACGCAGTATTTT.